This TCR beta chain came from a study of blood T cell repertoires in COVID-19. On the study more broadly: Samples came from the United States, Italy and Spain, spanning acute and convalescent COVID-19.

How the authors handled the data: Amplification of reference gene primers was used by the study to estimate nucleated cell counts. This table comes from immunoSEQ multiplex PCR, and its TCRdb copy is limited to in-frame clones, with some not included. V, J and clone size were drawn from that table, and D and trimming were deduced from the DNA. The repertoire holds fewer than 500,000 clones, with approximately 88% as singletons. The CDR3 is 14 residues long. Trimming left V 4 bases short and J 7 bases short, with 18 bases between. Germline V gene lookup returns CDR1 SGHRS and CDR2 YFSETQ. Participants came from roughly 23 US areas, aged roughly 18 to 95 years. Participants had their cohort set by participant-reported clinical history.

This rearrangement joins TRBV5-1 to TRBJ2-7; perhaps TRBD1 as D (6 bases). The receptor's source is a woman aged 25 to 45 with acute COVID-19. Sequencing was carried out using PBMCs or T cells enriched from blood (not recorded which). In DNA form, the CDR3 reads TGCGCCAGCAGCATATTGACAGGCGGAGGAGAGCAGTACTTC. Protein: CASSILTGGGEQYF.